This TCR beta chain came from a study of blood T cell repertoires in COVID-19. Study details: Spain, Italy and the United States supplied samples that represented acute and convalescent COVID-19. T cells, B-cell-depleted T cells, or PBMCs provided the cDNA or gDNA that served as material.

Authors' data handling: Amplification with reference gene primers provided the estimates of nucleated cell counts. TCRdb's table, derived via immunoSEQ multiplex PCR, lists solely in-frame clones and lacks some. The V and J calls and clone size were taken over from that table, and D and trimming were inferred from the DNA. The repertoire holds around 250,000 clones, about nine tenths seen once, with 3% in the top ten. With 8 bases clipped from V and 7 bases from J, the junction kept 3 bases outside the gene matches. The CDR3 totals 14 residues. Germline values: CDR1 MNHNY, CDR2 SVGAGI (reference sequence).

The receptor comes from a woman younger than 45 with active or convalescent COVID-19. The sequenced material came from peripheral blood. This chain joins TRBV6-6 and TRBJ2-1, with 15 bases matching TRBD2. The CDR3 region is CASSGTSGGNEQFF. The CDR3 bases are TGTGCCAGCTCCGGGACTAGCGGGGGGAATGAGCAGTTCTTC.